This TCR beta chain was sequenced in a study of memory CD4+ T cells and cytomegalovirus serostatus. Study-level findings and limits: 67 of 164 known CMV-associated TCRbeta sequences appeared in CD4+ memory.

This table comes from immunoSEQ multiplex PCR, and its TCRdb copy is limited to in-frame clones, with some not included. The table lists about 82,000 clones, 65% to 85% of them singletons. The sort gate was single viable CD3+CD4+CD8-CD45RO+ cells for memory CD4+ T cells. As regards this clone: Its antigen is still unknown.

Germline V gene data show CDR1 as SGHDT and CDR2 as YYEEEE. The length of the CDR3 is 13 residues. The V end lost 6 bases, the J end lost 2 bases, and 11 bases lay between the germline ends. This chain connects TRBV5-6 to TRBJ1-1; no clear D gene. This clonotype was obtained from an adult in good health and CMV-seronegative. Material: memory CD4+ T cells from blood. CDR3 coding DNA: TGTGCCAGCACCTGGCTTGCCAACACTGAAGCTTTCTTT. The encoded protein is CASTWLANTEAFF.